This TCR beta chain was obtained from a study of blood T cell repertoires in COVID-19. In the study overall: PBMCs, B-cell-depleted T cells, or T cells provided the cDNA or gDNA that made up the material.

Enrolled during active infection, Seattle patients were then followed longitudinally. Authors' methods: Estimated nucleated cell counts came from reference gene primer amplification. Measured with immunoSEQ multiplex PCR; TCRdb has only the in-frame clones, and not every one. V and J calls and clone size are as listed in that table; D and trimming were resolved from the DNA. The table lists 200,000 to 300,000 clones, roughly 91% of them singletons. Germline V gene data show CDR1 as SGHKS and CDR2 as YYEKEE (reference sequence). Between the trimmed V and J ends, which lost 4 bases and 8 bases, there was a span of 18 bases. This CDR3 spans 14 amino acids.

This TCR was recovered from a man younger than 45 with COVID-19, enrolled during active disease. Source material: peripheral blood. The rearrangement uses TRBV5-5 and TRBJ1-2, with D hard to call. Here the CDR3 reads CASSRHIEAGGYTF. CDR3 nucleotide sequence: TGTGCCAGCAGCCGACACATAGAGGCGGGAGGCTACACCTTC.